Here is one TCR beta chain with its context. This record comes from a study of cytotoxic CD8 clonotypes in ibrutinib-treated CLL. The data were produced by immunoSEQ multiplex PCR, yet TCRdb's version contains in-frame clones alone and is incomplete. This table has around 310,000 clones, about 80% appearing once. Germline V gene data show CDR1 as SGHTA and CDR2 as FQGNSA. Trimming left V 1 base short and J 4 bases short, with 7 bases between. The CDR3 has 14 amino acids. This chain uses TRBV7-2 with TRBJ2-2, with D unresolved. The sequenced sample was PBMCs, obtained before ibrutinib treatment. This TCR was recovered from a human donor with chronic lymphocytic leukemia. In nucleotides, the CDR3 is TGTGCCAGCAGCTTAGGCAATCCCACCGGGGAGCTGTTTTTT. This encodes CASSLGNPTGELFF.